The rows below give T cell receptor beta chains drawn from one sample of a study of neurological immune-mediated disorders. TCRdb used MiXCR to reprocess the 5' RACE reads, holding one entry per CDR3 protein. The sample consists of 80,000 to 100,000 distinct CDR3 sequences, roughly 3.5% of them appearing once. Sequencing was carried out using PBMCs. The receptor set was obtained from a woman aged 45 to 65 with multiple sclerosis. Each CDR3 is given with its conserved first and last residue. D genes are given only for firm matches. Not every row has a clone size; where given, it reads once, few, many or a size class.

DNA: TGCAGTGCATCGACAACACAGGGGTTCTACAATGAGCAGTTCTTC
CDR3: CSASTTQGFYNEQFF
V: TRBV20-1
size: many
J: TRBJ2-1
D: TRBD1

DNA: TGTGCCACCAGCCCACAGGGGGCAACTAACTATGGCTACACCTTC
CDR3: CATSPQGATNYGYTF
V: TRBV15
size: many
J: TRBJ1-2
D: TRBD1

DNA: TGTGCCAGCAGTAGCGGGGGAGTAATTGGTGAGCAGTTCTTC
CDR3: CASSSGGVIGEQFF
V: TRBV11-3
size: many
J: TRBJ2-1
D: TRBD2

DNA: TGCAGCGTTGTCTGGGCAGGGCGGTACGAGCAGTACTTC
CDR3: CSVVWAGRYEQYF
V: TRBV29-1
size: many
J: TRBJ2-7
D: .

DNA: TGTGCCAGCAGCGTAGAGATAGGGGGGGAAGCTTTCTTT
CDR3: CASSVEIGGEAFF
V: TRBV9
size: many
J: TRBJ1-1
D: .

DNA: TGCGCCAGCAGCACGGACGGGGGGCGGCCTGGAAATTCACCCCTCCACTTT
CDR3: CASSTDGGRPGNSPLHF
V: TRBV5-1
size: many
J: TRBJ1-6
D: .

DNA: TGCAGTGCTAGGGGACTAAGCTCCTACAATGAGCAGTTCTTC
CDR3: CSARGLSSYNEQFF
V: TRBV20-1
size: many
J: TRBJ2-1
D: TRBD2

DNA: TGTGCCAGCTCACCTATACCTGTAACCGAGCAGTACTTC
CDR3: CASSPIPVTEQYF
V: TRBV18
size: many
J: TRBJ2-7
D: .

DNA: TGTGCCACAAGAGGGACCGCGGGATCGAGCACAGATACGCAGTATTTT
CDR3: CATRGTAGSSTDTQYF
V: TRBV6-4
size: .
J: TRBJ2-3
D: .

DNA: TGCGCCAGCAGCTCATTCCTAGCGGACGATCGGAAGCAGTTCTTC
CDR3: CASSSFLADDRKQFF
V: TRBV5-1
size: many
J: TRBJ2-1
D: TRBD2

DNA: TGTGCCAGCAGCCCGGGAGCGGGTCGGGGCGGGGAGCTGTTTTTT
CDR3: CASSPGAGRGGELFF
V: TRBV7-2
size: many
J: TRBJ2-2
D: .

DNA: TGTGCCAGCACCCTAGGGGCGTATAATTCACCCCTCCACTTT
CDR3: CASTLGAYNSPLHF
V: TRBV7-2
size: many
J: TRBJ1-6
D: .

DNA: TGTGCCAGCTCATATGGGACTTCTCCCCGAGAGCAGTACTTC
CDR3: CASSYGTSPREQYF
V: TRBV18
size: many
J: TRBJ2-7
D: .

DNA: TGTGCCAGCAGCGCCCTTCGTGGAGGGGGCACAGATACGCAGTATTTT
CDR3: CASSALRGGGTDTQYF
V: TRBV9
size: many
J: TRBJ2-3
D: .

DNA: TGTGCCAGCAGCCAAGATGACAGGAGGGATGAAAAACTGTTTTTT
CDR3: CASSQDDRRDEKLFF
V: TRBV3-1
size: many
J: TRBJ1-4
D: .

DNA: TGCGCCAGCAGCCAAGACGGGAGGGTTGGGGAAAAACTGTTTTTT
CDR3: CASSQDGRVGEKLFF
V: TRBV4-3
size: many
J: TRBJ1-4
D: .

DNA: TGCGCCAGCAGCTCGGACAGGGGCGACACAGATACGCAGTATTTT
CDR3: CASSSDRGDTDTQYF
V: TRBV5-1
size: many
J: TRBJ2-3
D: TRBD1

DNA: TGTGCCATCAGTTCCCTGACGGGCTACACCTTC
CDR3: CAISSLTGYTF
V: TRBV10-3
size: many
J: TRBJ1-2
D: .

DNA: TGCGCCAGCAGCTTGAGGGCAGTGAAAGAGACCCAGTACTTC
CDR3: CASSLRAVKETQYF
V: TRBV5-1
size: many
J: TRBJ2-5
D: .

DNA: TGTGCCAGCAGCGTATCCCAGGGGGACGAGCAGTACTTC
CDR3: CASSVSQGDEQYF
V: TRBV7-6
size: many
J: TRBJ2-7
D: TRBD1

DNA: TGTGCCAGCAGTGACCACCGAATGAGGGGTGGCTACACCTTC
CDR3: CASSDHRMRGGYTF
V: TRBV25-1
size: .
J: TRBJ1-2
D: .

DNA: TGTGCCATCAGCCCCTGGGACGCCAGCAGGGATGAGCAGTTCTTC
CDR3: CAISPWDASRDEQFF
V: TRBV10-3
size: many
J: TRBJ2-1
D: .

DNA: TGTGCCAGCAGGACCGGGACAGGGCCCTACAATGAGCAGTTCTTC
CDR3: CASRTGTGPYNEQFF
V: TRBV12-3/TRBV12-4
size: .
J: TRBJ2-1
D: TRBD1

DNA: TGTGCCAGCAGCATAACCCGCGGACTAGCGGTATACAATGAGCAGTTCTTC
CDR3: CASSITRGLAVYNEQFF
V: TRBV5-6
size: many
J: TRBJ2-1
D: TRBD2

DNA: TGTGCCAGCACCCACGGGACATACCCTCGGACCCAGTACTTC
CDR3: CASTHGTYPRTQYF
V: TRBV28
size: many
J: TRBJ2-5
D: .

DNA: TGTGCCAGCAGTTTGGGCAACTCCTACGAGCAGTACTTC
CDR3: CASSLGNSYEQYF
V: TRBV12-3/TRBV12-4
size: many
J: TRBJ2-7
D: .

DNA: TGTGCCAGCAGCCCGGGGGCAGGGGTAAACGAGGAGACCCAGTACTTC
CDR3: CASSPGAGVNEETQYF
V: TRBV7-6
size: many
J: TRBJ2-5
D: .

DNA: TGTGCCAGCAGTCAAGGGTGGTGGGAGACGGATGAGCAGTTCTTC
CDR3: CASSQGWWETDEQFF
V: TRBV11-1
size: many
J: TRBJ2-1
D: .

DNA: TGTGCCAGCAGCTTAGCGCGGGCTTACGAGCAGTACTTC
CDR3: CASSLARAYEQYF
V: TRBV7-2
size: many
J: TRBJ2-7
D: .

DNA: TGCAGCGTTGTACCAGGGGGGGGTCACGAGCAGTACTTC
CDR3: CSVVPGGGHEQYF
V: TRBV29-1
size: many
J: TRBJ2-7
D: .

DNA: TGTGCCAGCAGTCAACAGGGGTTTGGTGGCTACACCTTC
CDR3: CASSQQGFGGYTF
V: TRBV12-3/TRBV12-4
size: many
J: TRBJ1-2
D: TRBD1

DNA: TGCAGTGCTAGAGAAGCTCTGGCGGGGGGTAACAATCAGCCCCAGCATTTT
CDR3: CSAREALAGGNNQPQHF
V: TRBV20-1
size: many
J: TRBJ1-5
D: .

DNA: TGCAGTGCTAGACTTGGGGGTAATTATTCACCCCTCCACTTT
CDR3: CSARLGGNYSPLHF
V: TRBV20-1
size: many
J: TRBJ1-6
D: .

DNA: TGTGCCAGCAGCCGGGGGAGGGGGCCCCCCCACAATGAGCAGTTCTTC
CDR3: CASSRGRGPPHNEQFF
V: TRBV7-6
size: many
J: TRBJ2-1
D: .

DNA: TGTGCCAGCAGCCCAGACAGGGGGCGCGGGGAGACCCAGTACTTC
CDR3: CASSPDRGRGETQYF
V: TRBV7-2
size: many
J: TRBJ2-5
D: TRBD1

DNA: TGTGCCAGCAGCTTAGGGGGCCCACTCTATGGCTACACCTTC
CDR3: CASSLGGPLYGYTF
V: TRBV7-9
size: many
J: TRBJ1-2
D: .

DNA: TGCGCCAGCAAAGGGTCTGGGGCCAACGTCCTGACTTTC
CDR3: CASKGSGANVLTF
V: TRBV5-1
size: many
J: TRBJ2-6
D: .

DNA: TGCGCCAGCAGCCAAGGAGGGCCAGGTTACGGCTACACCTTC
CDR3: CASSQGGPGYGYTF
V: TRBV4-3
size: many
J: TRBJ1-2
D: .

DNA: TGCGCCAGCAGCCCCTTAGCGGGGGGCCCTTCGGGGGAGCTGTTTTTT
CDR3: CASSPLAGGPSGELFF
V: TRBV5-1
size: many
J: TRBJ2-2
D: TRBD2

DNA: TGCAGTGCTACCCACCCCCTCACAGATACGCAGTATTTT
CDR3: CSATHPLTDTQYF
V: TRBV20-1
size: many
J: TRBJ2-3
D: .

DNA: TGTGCCAGCTCAATCCGGGACGACCAAGAGACCCAGTACTTC
CDR3: CASSIRDDQETQYF
V: TRBV18
size: many
J: TRBJ2-5
D: .

DNA: TGCGCCAGCAGCCAGAGCGGGGGGGCACGCAATGAGCAGTTCTTC
CDR3: CASSQSGGARNEQFF
V: TRBV4-3
size: many
J: TRBJ2-1
D: TRBD2